Here is one TCR beta chain with its context. Its antigen is not known. The same CDR3 can be traced to other DNA sequences in this sample. The entry originates in a study of shared clonotypes between healthy human individuals. TCRdb's copy holds only in-frame clones and misses some; the assay was immunoSEQ multiplex PCR. The repertoire includes roughly 200,000 clones, 65% to 70% of them detected once, and roughly a tenth sits in the top ten. The study's findings and limits: Sorted-subset samples were not fully sequenced, rarefaction indicated. Relative to memory subsets, naive subsets generally showed larger estimated richness. Few donors restricted represented genetic and exposure-history diversity. Among non-shared clonotypes, generation probabilities were lower than among those shared by all four donors.

The sequenced sample was memory CD4+ T cells sorted from blood. Subset given: CD45RA-negative fraction. The receptor comes from a man aged 25-40 years in good health.

The CDR3 is CASSLGSGPWNGYTF. Here the CDR3 DNA reads TGTGCCAGCAGCTTGGGATCAGGTCCGTGGAATGGCTACACCTTC. This chain connects TRBV5-8 to TRBJ1-2, with unresolved D. CDR3 length equals 15 residues. The germline V and J ends were trimmed by 0 bases and 6 bases, with 15 bases remaining between them. In germline, CDR1 is SGHTS, CDR2 YDEGEE.